The subject of this entry is one T cell receptor beta chain. The sample originates from a study of shared clonotypes between healthy human individuals. Turning to the study itself: Plates per donor: three CD4 naive, three CD4 memory, two CD8 naive, one CD8 memory.

Sequencing was performed with immunoSEQ multiplex PCR; in TCRdb, only in-frame clones are kept and a portion is missing. The table records around 1.1 million clones, around 82% of them present only once. This CDR3 contains 14 residues. With 5 bases removed from V and 4 bases from J, the gap between germline ends came to 15 bases. Germline V gene data show CDR1 as SGHVS and CDR2 as FNYEAQ. V is TRBV7-6 and J is TRBJ2-7, with D perhaps given as TRBD1 or TRBD2 (5 bases each). The specimen was memory CD4+ T cells from PBMCs. Subset of the sample: CD45RA-negative fraction. The clonotype was recovered from a man between 18 and 29 years old in good health. Some clones in this sample may be carry-over from other donors' samples. CDR3 amino acids: CASSVSPGAYEQYF. The CDR3 DNA is TGTGCCAGCAGCGTTAGCCCCGGGGCATACGAGCAGTACTTC. The entire variable domain, with the rest obtained from reference TRBV7-6 and TRBJ2-7, is as follows: GAGVSQSPRYKVTKRGQDVALRCDPISGHVSLYWYRQALGQGPEFLTYFNYEAQQDKSGLPNDRFSAERPEGSISTLTIQRTEQRDSAMYRCASSVSPGAYEQYFGPGTRLTVT.